The 7 T cell receptor beta chains given below trace back to one sample, sequenced in a study of post-analysis software for immune sequencing data. The study, taken as a whole, reports: Patients used several TRBV segments, including TRBV5-6, TRBV5-1 and TRBV20-1, more often than controls.

The TCR beta cDNA libraries contained unique molecular identifiers. TCRdb independently ran MiXCR on the PCR reads; one entry per CDR3 protein. The sample records roughly 600,000 distinct CDR3 sequences, roughly 47% being singletons. These receptors have no identified antigens. Sequencing input: blood. These receptor sequences come from a girl aged 5-17 years with multiple sclerosis.

The V call is TRBV10-2, the J call TRBJ1-2, with 9 bases lining up with TRBD1. The CDR3 is 14 residues long. The V segment lost 3 bases and the J segment 5 bases; nucleotides outside the gene matches: 4. From germline, CDR1 is WSHSY and CDR2 SAAADI. The CDR3 sequence: CASSDPTGGYGYTF. CDR3 coding DNA: TGCGCCAGCAGTGACCCGACAGGGGGTTATGGCTACACCTTC.

This sequence joins TRBV7-9 and TRBJ1-1; D may be TRBD1 (6 bases). The V gene lost 4 bases and the J gene lost 5 bases, with 11 bases spanning the gap. The CDR3 has 13 amino acids. CDR1 is SEHNR and CDR2 is FQNEAQ in the germline V gene (reference sequence). In DNA, the CDR3 is TGTGCCAGCAGCTCGGACAGTAAGACTGAAGCTTTCTTT. Encoded protein: CASSSDSKTEAFF.

The CDR3, as DNA: TGCAGCGTTGTTAAGGGTATCCACCTCTACGAGCAGTACTTC. This codes for CSVVKGIHLYEQYF. The J gene is TRBJ2-7, the V gene TRBV29-1; D call uncertain. V was clipped by 4 bases and J by 3 bases, with 16 bases between them. Germline assignment: CDR1 SQVTM and CDR2 ANQGSEA. CDR3 length: 14 residues.

On this clonotype itself: At one end the junction does not follow the germline gene, possibly because of a read error. The chain joins TRBV14 to TRBJ1-2; D is ambiguous. Germline CDR1 reads SGHDN; CDR2 reads FVKESK. The length of the CDR3 is 14 residues. CDR3 in amino acids: CASSQGRRLFGYTF. CDR3 sequence (DNA): TGCGCCAGCAGCCAAGGAAGGAGACTATTTGGCTACACCTTC.

To note about this clonotype: Relative to the germline gene, one junction end is altered; a read error may explain this. This chain links TRBV12-3 or TRBV12-4 with TRBJ2-5; D gene unclear. CDR3 length: 11 amino acids. This chain's CDR3 is CVSSLDETQYF. CDR3 in DNA: TGTGTCAGCAGCCTAGATGAGACCCAGTACTTC.

This clonotype has only a few counts. This chain links TRBV5-1 with TRBJ2-5; D tentatively fits TRBD1 or TRBD2 (5 bases each). The germline CDR1 and CDR2 sequences are SGHRS and YFSETQ. The V gene lost 4 bases and the J gene lost 1 base, with 11 bases spanning the gap. This CDR3 is 14 amino acids long. The CDR3 nucleotides read TGCGCCAGCAGCATTGGGACGCTCCAAGAGACCCAGTACTTC. Translating it yields CASSIGTLQETQYF.

The chain recombines TRBV29-1 with TRBJ2-5; unclear D gene. V was clipped by 0 bases and J by 2 bases, with 10 bases between them. The germline V gene encodes CDR1 SQVTM and CDR2 ANQGSEA. CDR3 length: 14 amino acids. The chain's CDR3 is CSVEDLDLQETQYF. The CDR3 region has the DNA TGCAGCGTTGAAGATCTCGACTTACAAGAGACCCAGTACTTC.